The 23 T cell receptor beta chains listed next were all sequenced from one sample in a study of response to subunit inactivated influenza vaccine. One entry per CDR3 protein results from TCRdb running MiXCR on the RT-PCR reads. The data contain 550,000 to 800,000 distinct CDR3 sequences, more than 11% of them singletons. The material sequenced was PBMCs from blood, taken less than 15 days before vaccination. These receptors were collected from a man between 50 and 59 years old who received an inactivated influenza vaccine.

V gene TRBV20-1 combines with J gene TRBJ2-5; TRBD2 is a possible D gene (5 bases). This CDR3 comprises 16 residues. Trimming stripped 0 bases from V and 5 bases from J, with 19 bases between. Germline V gene sequence: CDR1 DFQATT, CDR2 SNEGSKA (reference sequence). The CDR3 spells CSAREVGGYIRETQYF. The CDR3 DNA follows: TGCAGTGCTAGAGAAGTGGGCGGGTATATTCGGGAGACCCAGTACTTC.

This sequence joins TRBV20-1 and TRBJ2-1; 9 nucleotides match TRBD2. The junction had 7 bases not matched to a gene; V was cut back by 5 bases and J by 2 bases. Germline-derived CDR1 and CDR2 are DFQATT and SNEGSKA (reference sequence). The CDR3 is made up of 15 amino acids. The CDR3 nucleotides are TGCAGTGCTGACCCTAGCGGGAACCCCTACAATGAGCAGTTCTTC. The encoded protein is CSADPSGNPYNEQFF.

This chain connects TRBV18 to TRBJ2-5, with D uncertain. The CDR3 extends over 13 amino acids. Trimming took 3 bases from V and 5 from J, leaving 10 bases between them. CDR1 and CDR2 from the germline V gene are KGHSH and LQKENI. As DNA, the CDR3 is TGTGCCAGCTCACCTCCTCGTGGGGAGACCCAGTACTTC. This encodes CASSPPRGETQYF. The full variable domain, completed using reference TRBV18 and TRBJ2-5, is NAGVMQNPRHLVRRRGQEARLRCSPMKGHSHVYWYRQLPEEGLKFMVYLQKENIIDESGMPKERFSAEFPKEGPSILRIQQVVRGDSAAYFCASSPPRGETQYFGPGTRLLVL.

A few counts support this clonotype. The J gene is TRBJ2-5, the V gene TRBV12-3 or TRBV12-4, with 11 bases aligning to TRBD2. V shed 7 bases, J shed 5 bases, and the junction held 6 bases outside the gene matches. The CDR3 covers 14 residues. The CDR3 DNA is TGTGCCAGCAACCTAGCGGGGGGTTATGAGACCCAGTACTTC. It encodes CASNLAGGYETQYF.

This clonotype was observed a few times. The V gene is TRBV6-4, the J gene TRBJ2-1; D perhaps matches TRBD2 (5 bases). The V gene's germline CDR1 is MRHNA and CDR2 SNTAGT. The CDR3 consists of 16 residues. V lost 4 bases and J lost 2, with 15 bases in between. The CDR3 DNA sequence: TGTGCCAGCAGTGGAAGACTATCAGGAGCCTACAATGAGCAGTTCTTC. Encoded protein: CASSGRLSGAYNEQFF.

This clonotype was seen a few times. The chain employs TRBV7-2 and TRBJ2-1; 9 nucleotides align to TRBD2. The CDR3 extends over 17 amino acids. J gave up 0 bases and V 5 bases, and 8 bases lay outside the gene matches. The V gene's germline CDR1 is SGHTA and CDR2 FQGNSA. The DNA for the CDR3 is TGTGCCAGCAGCCCCCTAGCGGGGTCTAGCTCCTACAATGAGCAGTTCTTC. This gives the protein CASSPLAGSSSYNEQFF.

There are a few counts of this clonotype. The chain links TRBV6-5 to TRBJ2-5; TRBD2 might be the D (7 bases). Germline-derived CDR1 and CDR2 are MNHEY and SVGAGI. The CDR3 consists of 15 residues. Trimming pared 3 bases from V and 5 bases from J, leaving 16 bases between. As DNA, the CDR3 is TGTGCCAGCAGTTATGCGGGGGCTAGGATGGAGACCCAGTACTTC. The encoded protein is CASSYAGARMETQYF.

This clonotype has a handful of counts. The J gene is TRBJ2-3, the V gene TRBV3-1; tentative D call: TRBD1 (6 bases). V was pared by 1 base and J by 0 bases, with 14 bases between. The CDR3 consists of 17 residues. Germline loops: CDR1 LGHDT, CDR2 YNNKEL (reference sequence). The CDR3 here is CASSQVLTGPSTDTQYF. DNA for the CDR3: TGTGCCAGCAGCCAAGTTTTGACAGGTCCTAGCACAGATACGCAGTATTTT.

The chain couples TRBV12-3 or TRBV12-4 to TRBJ2-3, with unresolved D. Trimming pared 7 bases from V and 1 base from J, leaving 6 bases between. The CDR3 is 12 amino acids. The CDR3 reads CASTYGTDTQYF. CDR3 in DNA: TGTGCCAGCACCTACGGCACAGATACGCAGTATTTT.

This clonotype was detected a few times. This sequence joins TRBV12-3 or TRBV12-4 and TRBJ2-7; no reliable D call. The CDR3 length is 9 residues. The CDR3 DNA sequence: TGTGCTGGTCGGCACGAGCAGTACTTC. It translates to CAGRHEQYF.

This clonotype was seen only a few times. The rearrangement uses TRBV6-2 or TRBV6-3 and TRBJ2-5, with 8 bases lining up with TRBD2. CDR3 length equals 17 residues. Germline V gene sequence: CDR1 MNHEY, CDR2 SVGEGT. The V gene end was trimmed by 7 bases and the J gene end by 3 bases; junction bases not matched to a gene: 16. CDR3 sequence reads: CASIGGPQRGPKETQYF. The CDR3 nucleotides read TGTGCCAGCATTGGTGGACCTCAGCGGGGGCCGAAAGAGACCCAGTACTTC.

This clonotype was counted only a few times. The chain is built from TRBV5-1 and TRBJ2-7; D might be TRBD2 (5 bases). V lost 0 bases, J lost 12 bases, and 16 bases lay in between. Germline V gene sequence: CDR1 SGHRS, CDR2 YFSETQ. This CDR3 comprises 13 residues. The CDR3 coding sequence is TGCGCCAGCAGCTTGGATTGGACTGCCTCTGGGTACTTC. Encoded protein: CASSLDWTASGYF.

This chain uses TRBV11-2 with TRBJ2-2; 9 nucleotides line up with TRBD1. Unmatched junction bases numbered 12, after V lost 6 bases and J lost 4 bases. The CDR3 runs to 17 residues. In germline, CDR1 is SGHAT, CDR2 FQNNGV. The CDR3 sequence: CASRQIRRTGATGELFF. CDR3 coding DNA: TGTGCCAGCAGACAGATCCGACGGACAGGGGCCACCGGGGAGCTGTTTTTT.

This clonotype was recorded at least ten times. The chain has TRBV2 and TRBJ1-2, with a possible D match to TRBD1 (5 bases). Germline-derived CDR1 and CDR2 are SNHLY and FYNNEI. The CDR3 runs 14 residues. Trimming removed 2 bases from V and 2 bases from J, with 9 bases in between. The CDR3 coding sequence is TGTGCCAGCAGTGAACAGGGTCGGAACTATGGCTACACCTTC. This sequence encodes CASSEQGRNYGYTF.

In its sample, this clonotype was seen a few times. The rearrangement links TRBV12-3 or TRBV12-4 to TRBJ2-1; TRBD2 matches at 8 bases. J gave up 4 bases and V 2 bases, and 7 bases lay outside the gene matches. The CDR3 totals 16 residues. DNA of the CDR3: TGTGCCAGCAGTTTATTTTCGGGAGGGCCATACAATGAGCAGTTCTTC. This sequence encodes CASSLFSGGPYNEQFF.

The J gene is TRBJ2-7, the V gene TRBV2; no clear D. The V end lost 3 bases, the J end lost 3 bases, and 15 bases lay between the germline ends. Germline values: CDR1 SNHLY, CDR2 FYNNEI. This CDR3 contains 15 residues. The CDR3 reads CASSDRNLPFYEQYF. The CDR3 DNA is TGTGCCAGCAGTGATCGTAACCTCCCCTTCTACGAGCAGTACTTC.

The rearrangement uses TRBV20-1 and TRBJ1-5; no clear D gene. Germline loops: CDR1 DFQATT, CDR2 SNEGSKA (reference sequence). The germline V and J ends were trimmed by 4 bases and 1 base, with 11 bases remaining between them. The CDR3 has 14 amino acids. The CDR3 DNA reads TGCAGTGCTATGGAGGGAGGGAGCAATCAGCCCCAGCATTTT. It translates to CSAMEGGSNQPQHF.

This chain joins TRBV15 and TRBJ2-1; possibly TRBD1 or TRBD2 for D (6 bases each). Germline CDR1 and CDR2: LNHNV and YYDKDF (reference sequence). The V end was cut by 1 base, the J end by 2 bases, with 15 bases between. The CDR3 totals 17 residues. The CDR3 DNA reads TGTGCCACCAGCAGAGGGGGGCGGGGTATCCCCTACAATGAGCAGTTCTTC. This gives the protein CATSRGGRGIPYNEQFF.

The chain couples TRBV18 to TRBJ2-6; D gene uncertain. CDR1 and CDR2 from the germline V gene are KGHSH and LQKENI. The CDR3 runs to 16 residues. V lost 0 bases and J lost 5, with 11 bases in between. CDR3 DNA: TGTGCCAGCTCACCACCGGAAGGGCCTTGGGCCAACGTCCTGACTTTC. Amino acids: CASSPPEGPWANVLTF.

This chain uses TRBV5-1 with TRBJ2-7; weak D call: TRBD2 (5 bases). Trimming left V 4 bases short and J 3 bases short, with 17 bases between. This CDR3 has 15 amino acids. Per germline, CDR1 SGHRS and CDR2 YFSETQ. CDR3 amino acids: CASSPRRTSSYEQYF. The CDR3 nucleotides read TGCGCCAGCAGCCCGAGAAGGACTTCCAGCTACGAGCAGTACTTC.

This clonotype was recorded a few times. The chain employs TRBV20-1 and TRBJ2-1; TRBD2 aligns across 11 bases. J lost 8 bases, V lost 0 bases, and 6 bases had no gene match. Germline V gene sequence: CDR1 DFQATT, CDR2 SNEGSKA (reference sequence). There are 15 residues in the CDR3. CDR3 coding DNA: TGCAGTGCTAGAGATGGTAGCGGGAGGGCCGATGAGCAGTTCTTC. It encodes CSARDGSGRADEQFF.

The CDR3 sequence is CSVEGGGLNEQFF. The CDR3 coding sequence is TGCAGCGTTGAAGGCGGGGGGCTCAATGAGCAGTTCTTC. The chain combines TRBV29-1 with TRBJ2-1; TRBD2 aligns across 8 bases. Germline V gene lookup returns CDR1 SQVTM and CDR2 ANQGSEA. The CDR3 contains 13 residues. The junction had 2 bases not matched to a gene; V was cut back by 1 base and J by 6 bases.

Many counts were recorded for this clonotype. This chain's CDR3 is CASSFGTANTGELFF. The CDR3 DNA reads TGTGCCAGCAGTTTCGGGACAGCGAACACCGGGGAGCTGTTTTTT. This sequence joins TRBV12-3 or TRBV12-4 and TRBJ2-2, with 7 bases aligning to TRBD1. The CDR3 spans 15 residues. Trimming removed 3 bases from V and 0 bases from J; junction bases left unmatched: 1.